This T cell receptor (beta chain) originates from a study of PD-L1 blockade in urothelial cancer. At the level of the study: Previous chemotherapy exposure amounted to 0 to 3 regimens for patients.

The CDR3 extends over 15 amino acids. V shed 5 bases, J shed 5 bases, and the junction held 10 bases outside the gene matches. Germline assignment: CDR1 MDHEN and CDR2 SYDVKM. The authors spiked synthetic TCR analog templates into each PCR. This table comes from immunoSEQ multiplex PCR, and its TCRdb copy is limited to in-frame clones, with some not included. Here the sample spans about 38,000 clones, 85% being singletons. This sample's time point: pretreatment peripheral blood. The genes are TRBV28 and TRBJ2-3; 7 nucleotides line up with TRBD2. The specimen comprised PBMCs, sampled around atezolizumab (anti-PD-L1) treatment. The TCR originated in a man at least 80 years old with urothelial cancer. CDR3 sequence: CASSVPQRDGDTQYF. The CDR3 nucleotides are TGTGCCAGCAGTGTACCTCAGCGGGACGGAGATACGCAGTATTTT.